This passage covers 22 T cell receptor beta chains from one sample sequenced in a study of OX40 agonist ivuxolimab in advanced cancers. Profiling relied on immunoSEQ multiplex PCR, and the TCRdb table lists in-frame clones only, not all of them. The top ten clones hold roughly 0.23% of a sample with about 78,000 clones, about nine tenths of them seen once. This material consisted of CD4+ or CD8+ T cells sorted from blood, taken in a trial of the OX40 agonist ivuxolimab. These receptor sequences come from an adult with an advanced solid tumor such as melanoma, head and neck, liver or kidney cancer.

This sequence joins TRBV5-1 and TRBJ2-1; 12 bases map to TRBD2. Per germline, CDR1 SGHRS and CDR2 YFSETQ. V lost 4 bases to trimming and J lost 4 bases; unmatched junction nucleotides: 6. CDR3 length: 16 residues. The CDR3 bases are TGCGCCAGCAGCCCGGGACTAGCGGGCCCATACAATGAGCAGTTCTTC. Protein sequence: CASSPGLAGPYNEQFF.

The CDR3, as DNA: TGCACCAGCATCCAGGGGGATAGCAATCAGCCCCAGCATTTT. Translated, it gives CTSIQGDSNQPQHF. The chain combines TRBV1 with TRBJ1-5. TRBV1 is labeled a pseudogene. There are 14 residues in the CDR3.

The chain combines TRBV28 with TRBJ1-2; tentative D call: TRBD1 (5 bases). Trimming stripped 8 bases from V and 2 bases from J, with 9 bases between. CDR3 length: 12 amino acids. CDR1 is MDHEN, CDR2 SYDVKM, per germline. The chain's CDR3 is CASQKGNYGYTF. In DNA form, the CDR3 reads TGTGCCAGCCAAAAGGGGAACTATGGCTACACCTTC.

The chain employs TRBV14 and TRBJ2-4; maybe TRBD1 (5 bases). The CDR3 runs 13 residues. V lost 8 bases to trimming and J lost 6 bases, with 14 bases between them. Germline V gene sequence: CDR1 SGHDN, CDR2 FVKESK. CDR3 coding DNA: TGTGCCAGCTCCCTGGCAGGGTTAAACATTCAGTACTTC. Its protein is CASSLAGLNIQYF.

The chain combines TRBV9 with TRBJ1-2, with D unclear. V lost 4 bases and J 4 bases, leaving 11 bases between the germline ends. From germline, CDR1 is SGDLS and CDR2 YYNGEE. The CDR3 has 13 amino acids. CDR3 DNA: TGTGCCAGCAGCCCACGGACGTCCTATGGCTACACCTTC. Protein sequence: CASSPRTSYGYTF.

CDR3 amino acids: CASSQEWGLAGDNEQFF. The DNA for the CDR3 is TGCGCCAGCAGCCAAGAATGGGGACTAGCGGGAGACAATGAGCAGTTCTTC. The chain combines TRBV4-3 with TRBJ2-1; the match to TRBD2 covers 14 bases. V dropped 0 bases and J dropped 5; count of bases not matched to a gene: 3. CDR1 and CDR2 (germline): LGHNA, YSLEER. The CDR3 is 17 residues long.

As DNA, the CDR3 is TGTGCCAGCTCACCACCGAATGAGTCTGCCGGGAGGACCATATATTTT. Its protein product is CASSPPNESAGRTIYF. The chain has TRBV18 and TRBJ1-3; D gene uncertain. With 0 bases removed from V and 10 bases from J, the gap between germline ends came to 19 bases. Germline CDR1 is KGHSH and CDR2 is LQKENI. This CDR3 region has 16 residues.

This clone came up once. The gene calls are TRBV7-2 and TRBJ2-7, with 9 bases aligning to TRBD2. CDR1 is SGHTA, CDR2 FQGNSA, per germline. The V segment lost 5 bases and the J segment 6 bases; nucleotides outside the gene matches: 8. This CDR3 contains 14 residues. CDR3 in amino acids: CASSPGTSFGEQYF. CDR3 nucleotide sequence: TGTGCCAGCAGCCCCGGGACTAGCTTTGGCGAGCAGTACTTC.

In nucleotides, the CDR3 is TGCGCCAGCAGCCACGGGGGACTAGTGGCCAATGAGCAGTTCTTC. Translation gives CASSHGGLVANEQFF. The rearrangement links TRBV4-1 to TRBJ2-1, with 8 bases lining up with TRBD2. V shed 3 bases and J 6 bases; nucleotides not matched to a gene: 7. The CDR3 is made up of 15 amino acids. CDR1 and CDR2 from the germline V gene are MGHRA and YSYEKL.

The chain employs TRBV15 and TRBJ2-2; D is ambiguous. Per the germline V gene, CDR1 is LNHNV and CDR2 is YYDKDF (reference sequence). V shed 0 bases and J shed 9 bases, with 5 bases lying between them. The CDR3 loop spans 12 amino acids. CDR3 in DNA: TGTGCCACCAGCAGAGAATTCAGGGAGCTGTTTTTT. Amino acid sequence: CATSREFRELFF.

The chain couples TRBV6-5 to TRBJ2-1; D is uncertain. Deletions cut 7 bases from V and 5 bases from J, with 15 bases between. CDR1 MNHEY and CDR2 SVGAGI come from the germline V gene. The CDR3 length is 14 residues. The CDR3 loop reads CASTNGDVHNEQFF. The CDR3 DNA is TGTGCCAGCACCAACGGCGACGTCCACAATGAGCAGTTCTTC.

The chain couples TRBV18 to TRBJ2-1; D remains unclear. Germline V gene sequence: CDR1 KGHSH, CDR2 LQKENI. The CDR3 length is 16 residues. V was pared by 1 base and J by 2 bases, with 12 bases between. Here the CDR3 reads CASSPQKLSAYNEQFF. CDR3 nucleotides: TGTGCCAGCTCACCACAAAAGTTGAGTGCCTACAATGAGCAGTTCTTC.

The chain combines TRBV19 with TRBJ2-3; TRBD2 might be the D (6 bases). CDR1 LNHDA and CDR2 SQIVND come from the germline V gene (reference sequence). Trimming took 4 bases from V and 2 from J, leaving 31 bases between them. The CDR3 runs to 21 residues. This CDR3 is CASSRNPPYFAGLGSTDTQYF. CDR3 DNA sequence: TGTGCCAGTAGTAGAAACCCCCCCTACTTCGCGGGGTTGGGGTCCACAGATACGCAGTATTTT.

The J gene is TRBJ2-1, the V gene TRBV7-3, with D possibly being TRBD1 (5 bases). The CDR3 extends over 12 amino acids. Germline loops: CDR1 SGHTA, CDR2 FQGTGA. The V gene lost 4 bases and the J gene lost 5 bases, with 6 bases spanning the gap. The CDR3 nucleotides are TGTGCCAGCAGCTCACAGGACAATGAGCAGTTCTTC. It specifies CASSSQDNEQFF.

This clone was counted only a few times. The chain couples TRBV6-5 to TRBJ2-7; D perhaps matches TRBD2 (5 bases). CDR3 length: 13 residues. V dropped 0 bases and J dropped 5 bases, with 8 bases sitting between them. CDR1 is MNHEY and CDR2 is SVGAGI in the germline V gene. The DNA for the CDR3 is TGTGCCAGCAGTTACTCATCGGGGAACGAGCAGTACTTC. It specifies CASSYSSGNEQYF.

This clone came up once. The chain combines TRBV5-1 with TRBJ2-1; 11 positions match TRBD2. The germline V gene has CDR1 SGHRS and CDR2 YFSETQ. The CDR3 spans 15 residues. V gave up 4 bases and J gave up 9 bases; unmatched junction bases: 9. The CDR3 is CASSRTGTSGLEQFF. CDR3 sequence (DNA): TGCGCCAGCAGCCGCACCGGGACTAGCGGTCTTGAGCAGTTCTTC.

This clone is a singleton in its sample. This chain joins TRBV7-9 and TRBJ2-2, with 10 bases fitting TRBD2. This CDR3 has 16 amino acids. Unmatched junction bases numbered 6, after V lost 6 bases and J lost 2 bases. CDR1 is SEHNR and CDR2 is FQNEAQ in the germline V gene (reference sequence). The CDR3 sequence is CASSSRTSGNTGELFF. The CDR3 DNA follows: TGTGCCAGCAGTTCACGGACTAGCGGTAACACCGGGGAGCTGTTTTTT.

The rearrangement links TRBV13 to TRBJ1-2, with D tentatively TRBD1 (6 bases). CDR1 PRHDT and CDR2 FYEKMQ come from the germline V gene (reference sequence). The CDR3 has 16 residues. V lost 6 bases, J lost 5 bases, and 22 bases lay in between. The CDR3: CASSLPETGLWYGYTF. In DNA, the CDR3 is TGTGCCAGCAGTCTACCGGAAACAGGGTTGTGGTATGGCTACACCTTC. The variable domain in full, completed from reference TRBV13 and TRBJ1-2, reads AAGVIQSPRHLIKEKRETATLKCYPIPRHDTVYWYQQGPGQDPQFLISFYEKMQSDKGSIPDRFSAQQFSDYHSELNMSSLELGDSALYFCASSLPETGLWYGYTFGSGTRLTVV.

The chain carries TRBV28 and TRBJ1-4; D gene ambiguous. Germline V lookup: CDR1 MDHEN, CDR2 SYDVKM. The CDR3 totals 15 residues. V was trimmed by 4 bases and J by 4 bases, leaving 13 bases between them. Here the CDR3 DNA reads TGTGCCAGCAGTTCGAAACGGACCCTTAATGAAAAACTGTTTTTT. Translating it yields CASSSKRTLNEKLFF.

This clone was observed once. The chain is built from TRBV10-3 and TRBJ1-2; TRBD1 agrees at 7 bases. V lost 6 bases to trimming and J lost 4 bases; unmatched junction nucleotides: 5. The V gene's germline CDR1 is ENHRY and CDR2 SYGVKD. The CDR3 is 13 amino acids. CDR3 loop: CAISLGQAYGYTF. DNA for the CDR3: TGTGCCATCAGCCTTGGACAGGCCTATGGCTACACCTTC.

J is TRBJ2-2 and V is TRBV18; 9 bases match TRBD1. Germline CDR1 is KGHSH and CDR2 is LQKENI. V was clipped by 0 bases and J by 0 bases; unmatched bases: 2. This CDR3 is 17 amino acids long. CDR3 bases: TGTGCCAGCTCACCACCCGGGACAGGGACGAACACCGGGGAGCTGTTTTTT. This gives the protein CASSPPGTGTNTGELFF. The full variable domain, completed using reference TRBV18 and TRBJ2-2, is NAGVMQNPRHLVRRRGQEARLRCSPMKGHSHVYWYRQLPEEGLKFMVYLQKENIIDESGMPKERFSAEFPKEGPSILRIQQVVRGDSAAYFCASSPPGTGTNTGELFFGEGSRLTVL.

The genes are TRBV18 and TRBJ2-1; 11 nucleotides line up with TRBD2. Germline trimming cut 1 base from V and 12 bases from J; bases unmatched to any gene: 17. Germline V lookup: CDR1 KGHSH, CDR2 LQKENI. The CDR3 sequence is 18 residues long. CDR3 protein: CASSPLLSSGGLRVVQFF. The CDR3 coding sequence is TGTGCCAGCTCACCACTGTTGTCTAGCGGGGGGCTCCGGGTTGTGCAGTTCTTC. Variable domain in full (rest from reference TRBV18 and TRBJ2-1): NAGVMQNPRHLVRRRGQEARLRCSPMKGHSHVYWYRQLPEEGLKFMVYLQKENIIDESGMPKERFSAEFPKEGPSILRIQQVVRGDSAAYFCASSPLLSSGGLRVVQFFGPGTRLTVL.